This TCR beta chain appears in the sequencing data of a study of blood T cell repertoires in COVID-19. As for the study in general: From T cells, B-cell-depleted T cells, or PBMCs came the material, which was cDNA or gDNA.

This clone was counted a few times. Original analysis: Reference gene primer amplification in the assay estimated nucleated cell counts. Generated by immunoSEQ multiplex PCR, the TCRdb table keeps only in-frame clones and is missing some. The D gene and trimming were derived from the DNA, and the V and J assignments and clone size from that table. Found here are 130,000 or so clones, around 89% of them singletons; the top ten hold 2.5% to 3%. Patients from Seattle were sampled longitudinally, starting during active infection. The CDR3 is 13 residues long. Deletions cut 1 base from V and 2 bases from J, with 6 bases between. Germline CDR1 and CDR2: GTSNPN and SVGIG (reference sequence).

The sequenced material came from peripheral blood. This chain joins TRBV30 and TRBJ1-3; D is unresolved. The sequence derives from a human donor with COVID-19, enrolled during active disease. The donor label of this sample is uncertain. This chain's CDR3 is CAWSAGAGNTIYF. CDR3 bases: TGTGCCTGGAGTGCCGGGGCTGGAAACACCATATATTTT. Full variable domain (remainder filled in from reference TRBV30 and TRBJ1-3): SQTIHQWPATLVQPVGSPLSLECTVEGTSNPNLYWYRQAAGRGLQLLFYSVGIGQISSEVPQNLSASRPQDRQFILSSKKLLLSDSGFYLCAWSAGAGNTIYFGEGSWLTVV.